The rows below give T cell receptor beta chains drawn from one sample of a study of identical twins. Each CDR3 protein gets one entry after TCRdb re-called the 5' RACE reads with MiXCR. The data show around 690,000 distinct CDR3 sequences, 21% seen once. The sample also formed part of further work on T cells expressing NK-cell markers.

Sequencing was carried out using PBMCs. Receptors originate from a woman between 18 and 29 years old in good health. Both conserved end residues are part of each CDR3. The order of the fields is V gene, J gene, clone size, D gene, CDR3 protein, CDR3 DNA. A D gene is named only where the DNA matches it firmly. A clone size is listed for some rows: how often the clone was seen (once, few, many), or a class if it is expanded.

v_gene: TRBV4-3; j_gene: TRBJ1-2; abundance: NA; d_gene: NA; CDR3aa: CASSQLGVRRYGYTF; CDR3nt: TGCGCCAGCAGCCAATTAGGGGTGAGACGCTATGGCTACACCTTC
v_gene: TRBV20-1; j_gene: TRBJ2-1; abundance: many; d_gene: NA; CDR3aa: CSASEVWNEQFF; CDR3nt: TGCAGTGCTAGCGAGGTATGGAATGAGCAGTTCTTC
v_gene: TRBV7-2; j_gene: TRBJ2-5; abundance: NA; d_gene: NA; CDR3aa: CASSSEATTQYF; CDR3nt: TGTGCCAGCAGCTCAGAGGCGACGACCCAGTACTTC
v_gene: TRBV11-2; j_gene: TRBJ2-7; abundance: few; d_gene: NA; CDR3aa: CASSLARGGVYEQYF; CDR3nt: TGTGCCAGCAGCTTAGCCAGGGGCGGGGTCTACGAGCAGTACTTC
v_gene: TRBV11-2; j_gene: TRBJ2-2; abundance: NA; d_gene: TRBD1; CDR3aa: CASSYDRDGGELFF; CDR3nt: TGTGCCAGCAGTTATGACAGGGATGGCGGGGAGCTGTTTTTT
v_gene: TRBV4-3; j_gene: TRBJ2-1; abundance: NA; d_gene: NA; CDR3aa: CASSQILGDRAGVSHEQFF; CDR3nt: TGCGCCAGCAGCCAAATTCTCGGGGACCGAGCTGGGGTCTCCCATGAGCAGTTCTTC
v_gene: TRBV4-1; j_gene: TRBJ1-3; abundance: many; d_gene: NA; CDR3aa: CASSSRVSGNTIYF; CDR3nt: TGCGCCAGCAGTTCGAGGGTCTCTGGAAACACCATATATTTT
v_gene: TRBV25-1; j_gene: TRBJ2-3; abundance: NA; d_gene: NA; CDR3aa: CASSRHTGFTDTQYF; CDR3nt: TGTGCCAGCAGTAGGCATACGGGTTTCACAGATACGCAGTATTTT
v_gene: TRBV20-1; j_gene: TRBJ2-5; abundance: many; d_gene: NA; CDR3aa: CSAVAEQGFQETQYF; CDR3nt: TGCAGTGCTGTCGCTGAACAGGGCTTCCAAGAGACCCAGTACTTC
v_gene: TRBV6-1; j_gene: TRBJ2-2; abundance: NA; d_gene: NA; CDR3aa: CASSPLGFGHPTYTGELFF; CDR3nt: TGTGCCAGCAGCCCATTAGGTTTTGGGCATCCAACATACACCGGGGAGCTGTTTTTT
v_gene: TRBV11-2; j_gene: TRBJ2-2; abundance: NA; d_gene: TRBD2; CDR3aa: CASMPGLAVTGELFF; CDR3nt: TGTGCCAGCATGCCGGGACTAGCGGTCACCGGGGAGCTGTTTTTT
v_gene: TRBV29-1; j_gene: TRBJ1-1; abundance: once; d_gene: NA; CDR3aa: CSGQTVNTEAFF; CDR3nt: TGCAGCGGGCAGACAGTCAACACTGAAGCTTTCTTT
v_gene: TRBV7-2; j_gene: TRBJ1-4; abundance: few; d_gene: NA; CDR3aa: CASSLARGPNEKLFF; CDR3nt: TGTGCCAGCAGCTTAGCGAGGGGCCCTAATGAAAAACTGTTTTTT
v_gene: TRBV9; j_gene: TRBJ2-1; abundance: NA; d_gene: TRBD2; CDR3aa: CASSVTPRTSGGYYNEQFF; CDR3nt: TGTGCCAGCAGCGTAACCCCCCGGACTAGCGGGGGATACTACAATGAGCAGTTCTTC